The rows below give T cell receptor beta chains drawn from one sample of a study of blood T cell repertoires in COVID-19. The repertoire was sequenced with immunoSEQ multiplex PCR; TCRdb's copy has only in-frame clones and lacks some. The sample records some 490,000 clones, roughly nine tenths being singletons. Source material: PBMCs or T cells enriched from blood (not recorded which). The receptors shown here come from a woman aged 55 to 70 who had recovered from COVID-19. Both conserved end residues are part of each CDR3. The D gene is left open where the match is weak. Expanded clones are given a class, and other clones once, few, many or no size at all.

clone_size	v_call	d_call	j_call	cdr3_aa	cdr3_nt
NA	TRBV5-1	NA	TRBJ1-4	CASSLAVLSTNEKLFF	TGCGCCAGCAGCTTGGCAGTTTTATCAACTAATGAAAAACTGTTTTTT
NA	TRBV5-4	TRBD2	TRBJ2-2	CASSRGGQSTGELFF	TGTGCCAGCAGCCGGGGGGGACAATCCACCGGGGAGCTGTTTTTT
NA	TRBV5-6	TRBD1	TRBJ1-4	CASSLGGQGRYEKLFF	TGTGCCAGCAGCTTGGGAGGACAGGGGAGGTATGAAAAACTGTTTTTT
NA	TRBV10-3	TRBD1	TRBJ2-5	CAISESTGGVRETQYF	TGTGCCATCAGTGAGTCGACAGGGGGCGTTAGGGAGACCCAGTACTTC
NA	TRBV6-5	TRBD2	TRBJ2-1	CASSSRLAGASIRQFF	TGTGCCAGCAGTTCTCGACTAGCGGGGGCCTCCATTAGGCAGTTCTTC
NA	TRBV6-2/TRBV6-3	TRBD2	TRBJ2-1	CASSGGLAIGKQFF	TGTGCCAGCAGTGGGGGACTAGCAATAGGGAAGCAGTTCTTC
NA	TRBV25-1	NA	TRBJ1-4	CASSDAGGQTIHF	TGTGCCAGCAGTGACGCCGGAGGACAGACTATCCATTTT
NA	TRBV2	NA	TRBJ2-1	CASSDRQGYNEQFF	TGTGCCAGCAGTGACAGGCAGGGGTACAATGAGCAGTTCTTC
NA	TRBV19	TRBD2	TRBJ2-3	CASSTNGLAGVTDTQYF	TGTGCCAGTAGTACCAATGGACTAGCGGGGGTCACAGATACGCAGTATTTT
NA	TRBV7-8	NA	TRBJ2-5	CASAAETQYF	TGTGCCAGCGCGGCAGAGACCCAGTACTTC
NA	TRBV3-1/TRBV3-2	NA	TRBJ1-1	CASSHQGQGSKAFF	TGTGCCAGCAGCCATCAAGGGCAGGGGAGTAAAGCTTTCTTT
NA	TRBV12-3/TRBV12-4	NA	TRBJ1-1	CASSFRTEAFF	TGTGCCAGCAGTTTCCGGACTGAAGCTTTCTTT
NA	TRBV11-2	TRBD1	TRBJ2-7	CASSRGVGTGFEQYF	TGTGCCAGCAGCAGAGGAGTCGGGACAGGGTTCGAGCAGTACTTC
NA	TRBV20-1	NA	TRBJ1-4	CSASRLGGDFFNEKLFF	TGCAGTGCCAGTCGGTTGGGGGGGGATTTCTTTAATGAAAAACTGTTTTTT
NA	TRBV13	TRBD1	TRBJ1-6	CASSLDRGLNNSPLHF	TGTGCCAGCAGCTTAGACAGGGGGCTTAATAATTCACCCCTCCACTTT
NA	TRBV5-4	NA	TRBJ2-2	CASSSLKPGVPGELFF	TGTGCCAGCAGTTCCCTTAAGCCAGGGGTACCCGGGGAGCTGTTTTTT
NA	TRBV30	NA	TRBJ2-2	CAWIPTVAGELFF	TGTGCCTGGATTCCTACGGTCGCCGGGGAGCTGTTTTTT
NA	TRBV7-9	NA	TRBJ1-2	CASSRHPRAPYGYTF	TGTGCCAGCAGCCGACATCCCAGGGCTCCCTATGGCTACACCTTC
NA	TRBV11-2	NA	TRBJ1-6	CASSLSRPGGSPLHF	TGTGCCAGCAGCCTAAGCCGGCCCGGGGGTTCACCCCTCCACTTT
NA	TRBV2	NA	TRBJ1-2	CASSDPGQPYGYTF	TGTGCCAGCAGTGATCCCGGACAGCCCTATGGCTACACCTTC
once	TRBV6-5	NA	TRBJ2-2	CASRAGVTGELFF	TGTGCCAGCAGGGCAGGGGTAACCGGGGAGCTGTTTTTT
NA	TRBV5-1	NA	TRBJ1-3	CASSLNGIISGNTIYF	TGCGCCAGCAGCTTGAACGGTATTATCTCTGGAAACACCATATATTTT
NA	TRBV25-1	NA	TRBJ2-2	CASSWDSSTGELFF	TGTGCCAGCAGTTGGGACTCCTCCACCGGGGAGCTGTTTTTT
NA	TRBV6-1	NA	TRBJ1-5	CASSKGVINQPQHF	TGTGCCAGCAGTAAGGGGGTTATAAATCAGCCCCAGCATTTT
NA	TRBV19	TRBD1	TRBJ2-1	CASSPGQGNEQFF	TGTGCCAGTAGCCCGGGACAGGGAAATGAGCAGTTCTTC
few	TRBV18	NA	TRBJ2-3	CASSPLASTDTQYF	TGTGCCAGCTCACCACTGGCCAGCACAGATACGCAGTATTTT
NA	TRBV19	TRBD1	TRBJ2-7	CASSIHPDRVSFEQYF	TGTGCCAGTAGTATCCACCCCGACAGGGTATCTTTCGAGCAGTACTTC
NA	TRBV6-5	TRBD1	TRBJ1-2	CASTGAGGNYGYTF	TGTGCCAGCACCGGTGCAGGGGGGAACTATGGCTACACCTTC
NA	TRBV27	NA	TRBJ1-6	CASDPGGRGHSPLHF	TGTGCCAGCGATCCAGGAGGCAGGGGTCATTCACCCCTCCACTTT
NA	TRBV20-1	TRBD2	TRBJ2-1	CSASPAGGPGNEQFF	TGCAGTGCTAGTCCAGCGGGGGGGCCAGGCAATGAGCAGTTCTTC
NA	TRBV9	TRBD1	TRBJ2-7	CASSGGQGAFYEQYF	TGTGCCAGCAGCGGGGGACAGGGGGCATTCTACGAGCAGTACTTC
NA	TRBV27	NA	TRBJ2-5	CASSLSPTAGKDQETQYF	TGTGCCAGCAGTTTATCCCCGACCGCGGGCAAGGATCAAGAGACCCAGTACTTC
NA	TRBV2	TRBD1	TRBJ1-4	CASSQTGSDEKLFF	TGTGCCAGCAGCCAGACAGGGTCGGACGAAAAACTGTTTTTT
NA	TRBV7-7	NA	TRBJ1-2	CASSLPWTAIYGYTF	TGTGCTAGCAGCTTACCCTGGACAGCTATCTATGGCTACACCTTC
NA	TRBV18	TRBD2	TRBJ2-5	CASSPQRGQETQYF	TGTGCCAGCTCACCTCAGCGGGGCCAAGAGACCCAGTACTTC
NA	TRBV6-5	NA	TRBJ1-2	CASTKQGLNYGYTF	TGTGCCAGCACCAAACAGGGATTGAACTATGGCTACACCTTC
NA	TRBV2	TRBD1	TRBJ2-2	CASTGQGGSGELFF	TGTGCCAGCACGGGACAGGGTGGCTCCGGGGAGCTGTTTTTT
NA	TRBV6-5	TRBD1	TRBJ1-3	CASSSTGVGGNTIYF	TGTGCCAGCAGTTCGACAGGGGTAGGGGGAAACACCATATATTTT
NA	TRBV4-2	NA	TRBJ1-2	CASSQVGGGPYGYTF	TGTGCCAGCAGCCAAGTGGGGGGAGGCCCCTATGGCTACACCTTC
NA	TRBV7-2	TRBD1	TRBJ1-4	CASSLVSGGGGPGKLFF	TGTGCCAGCAGCTTAGTGTCAGGGGGCGGTGGACCTGGAAAACTGTTTTTT